This T cell receptor (beta chain) emerged from a study of blood T cell repertoires in COVID-19. Study-wide context: There were acute and convalescent COVID-19 samples, and they came from the United States, Italy and Spain.

As handled by the study authors: The assay estimated nucleated cells by amplifying reference gene primers. Method: immunoSEQ multiplex PCR; TCRdb's copy keeps in-frame clones and lacks some. V, J and clone size are taken as reported in that table, and D and trimming were inferred from the DNA itself. The profile shows fewer than 45,000 clones, about 76% of them singletons. Input material: peripheral blood. The receptor comes from a man between 65 and 85 years old with COVID-19, enrolled during active disease.

The CDR3, as DNA: TGTGCCAGCAGCTTTGGACTGAGCTCCTATAATTCACCCCTCCACTTT. Translated: CASSFGLSSYNSPLHF. The chain couples TRBV5-8 to TRBJ1-6, with no clear D. The CDR3 runs 16 residues. CDR1 and CDR2 from the germline V gene are SGHTS and YDEGEE. V lost 2 bases, J lost 0 bases, and 9 bases lay in between.